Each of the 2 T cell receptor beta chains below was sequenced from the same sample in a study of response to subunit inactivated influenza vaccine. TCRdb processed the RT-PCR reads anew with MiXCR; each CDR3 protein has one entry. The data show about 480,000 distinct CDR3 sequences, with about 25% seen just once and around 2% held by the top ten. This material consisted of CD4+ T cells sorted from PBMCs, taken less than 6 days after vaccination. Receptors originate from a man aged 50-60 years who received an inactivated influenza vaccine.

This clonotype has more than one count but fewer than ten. The DNA for the CDR3 is TGTGCCAGCAGCCCCTGGGGGGGAGAGGGTGAGCAGTTCTTC. Translating gives CASSPWGGEGEQFF. The chain is built from TRBV12-3 or TRBV12-4 and TRBJ2-1; 7 nucleotides line up with TRBD2. V lost 6 bases, J lost 9 bases, and 11 bases stayed unmatched. The CDR3 is made up of 14 amino acids.

CDR3 nucleotides: TGTGCCAGCAGCCTCGGACGGCTGACCATTAACTATGGCTACACCTTC. Amino acids: CASSLGRLTINYGYTF. The chain joins TRBV5-6 to TRBJ1-2; D gene unclear. The CDR3 sequence is 16 residues long. Between the trimmed V and J ends, which lost 4 bases and 1 base, there was a span of 17 bases. The germline V gene encodes CDR1 SGHDT and CDR2 YYEEEE.